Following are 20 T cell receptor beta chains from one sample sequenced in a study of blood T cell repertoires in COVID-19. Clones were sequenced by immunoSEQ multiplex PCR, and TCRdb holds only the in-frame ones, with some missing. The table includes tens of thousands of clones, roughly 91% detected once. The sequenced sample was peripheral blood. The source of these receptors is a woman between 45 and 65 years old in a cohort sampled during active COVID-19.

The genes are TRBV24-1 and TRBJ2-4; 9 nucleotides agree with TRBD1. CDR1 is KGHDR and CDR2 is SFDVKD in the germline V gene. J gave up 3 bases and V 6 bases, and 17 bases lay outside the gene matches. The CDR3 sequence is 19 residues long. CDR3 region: CATSSPPGQGGFDKNIQYF. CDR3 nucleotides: TGTGCCACCAGTTCTCCACCGGGACAGGGAGGTTTCGACAAAAACATTCAGTACTTC.

CDR3 in amino acids: CASSQSEGTPYF. CDR3 coding DNA: TGTGCCAGCAGCCAATCTGAGGGGACACCCTACTTC. The chain joins TRBV3-1 (or the pseudogene TRBV3-2) to TRBJ2-7; possible D gene TRBD1, 6 bases. CDR1 is LGHDT, CDR2 YNNKEL, per germline (reference sequence). Between the trimmed V and J ends, which lost 2 bases and 13 bases, there was a span of 15 bases. The CDR3 extends over 12 amino acids.

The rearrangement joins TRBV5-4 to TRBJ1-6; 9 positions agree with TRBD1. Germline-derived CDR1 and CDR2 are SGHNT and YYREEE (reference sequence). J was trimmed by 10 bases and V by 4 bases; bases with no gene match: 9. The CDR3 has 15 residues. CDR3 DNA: TGTGCCAGCAGCGTCTCGACAGGGGGAATCTCACCCCTCCACTTT. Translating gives CASSVSTGGISPLHF.

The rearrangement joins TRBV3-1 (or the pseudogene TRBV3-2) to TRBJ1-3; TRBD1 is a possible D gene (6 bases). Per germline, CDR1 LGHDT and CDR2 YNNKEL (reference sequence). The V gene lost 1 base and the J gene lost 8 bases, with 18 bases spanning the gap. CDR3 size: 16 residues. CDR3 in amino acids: CASSQVVRRGKDTIYF. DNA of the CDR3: TGTGCCAGCAGCCAAGTGGTTCGCAGGGGAAAAGACACCATATATTTT.

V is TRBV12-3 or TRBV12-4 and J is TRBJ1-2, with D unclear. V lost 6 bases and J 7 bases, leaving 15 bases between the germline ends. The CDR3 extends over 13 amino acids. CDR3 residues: CASSLRTTGGYTF. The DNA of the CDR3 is TGTGCCAGCAGCCTAAGGACTACGGGTGGCTACACCTTC.

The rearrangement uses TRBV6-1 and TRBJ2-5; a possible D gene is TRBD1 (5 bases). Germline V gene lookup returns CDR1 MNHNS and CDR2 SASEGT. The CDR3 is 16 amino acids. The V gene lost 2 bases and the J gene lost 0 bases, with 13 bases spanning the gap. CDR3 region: CASSEYQGRYQETQYF. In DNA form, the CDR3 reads TGTGCCAGCAGTGAATATCAGGGCCGGTACCAAGAGACCCAGTACTTC.

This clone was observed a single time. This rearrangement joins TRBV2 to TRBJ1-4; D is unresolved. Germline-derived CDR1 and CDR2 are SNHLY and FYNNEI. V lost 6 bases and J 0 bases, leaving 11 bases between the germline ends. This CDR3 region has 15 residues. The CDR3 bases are TGTGCCAGCAGGAACAGCCTTTCAACTAATGAAAAACTGTTTTTT. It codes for CASRNSLSTNEKLFF.

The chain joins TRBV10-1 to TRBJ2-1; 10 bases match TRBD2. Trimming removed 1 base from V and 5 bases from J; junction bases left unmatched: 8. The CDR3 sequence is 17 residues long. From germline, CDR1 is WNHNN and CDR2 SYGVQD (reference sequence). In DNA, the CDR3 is TGCGCCAGCAGTGAGTACCCTAGCGGGAGTCTGGACAATGAGCAGTTCTTC. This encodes CASSEYPSGSLDNEQFF.

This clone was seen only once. The CDR3 nucleotides are TGTGCCAGCAGAACACCGCCAGGCTACGAGCAGTACTTC. This encodes CASRTPPGYEQYF. The chain recombines TRBV7-9 with TRBJ2-7; D not certain. The CDR3 extends over 13 amino acids. Trimming shortened V by 6 bases and J by 3 bases, and 12 bases separated the two germline ends. Germline values: CDR1 SEHNR, CDR2 FQNEAQ (reference sequence). Full variable domain (missing parts from reference TRBV7-9 and TRBJ2-7): DTGVSQNPRHKITKRGQNVTFRCDPISEHNRLYWYRQTLGQGPEFLTYFQNEAQLEKSRLLSDRFSAERPKGSFSTLEIQRTEQGDSAMYLCASRTPPGYEQYFGPGTRLTVT.

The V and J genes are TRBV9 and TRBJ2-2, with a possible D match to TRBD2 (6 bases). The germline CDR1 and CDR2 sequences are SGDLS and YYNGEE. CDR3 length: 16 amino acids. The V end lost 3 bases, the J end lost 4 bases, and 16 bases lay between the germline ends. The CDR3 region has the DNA TGTGCCAGCAGCGGCGGGACCGCACGAGGCACCGGGGAGCTGTTTTTT. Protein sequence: CASSGGTARGTGELFF.

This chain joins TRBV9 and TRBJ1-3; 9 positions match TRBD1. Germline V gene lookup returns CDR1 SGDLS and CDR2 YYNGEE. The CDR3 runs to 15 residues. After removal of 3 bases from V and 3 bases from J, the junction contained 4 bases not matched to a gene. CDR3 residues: CASSAQGADGNTIYF. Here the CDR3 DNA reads TGTGCCAGCAGCGCACAGGGGGCAGATGGAAACACCATATATTTT.

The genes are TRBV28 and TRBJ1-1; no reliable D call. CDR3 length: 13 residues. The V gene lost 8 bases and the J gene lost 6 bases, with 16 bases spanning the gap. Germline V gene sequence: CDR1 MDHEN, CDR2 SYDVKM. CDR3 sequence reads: CASLEPKRAEAFF. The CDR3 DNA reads TGTGCCAGCCTTGAACCTAAGCGCGCTGAAGCTTTCTTT. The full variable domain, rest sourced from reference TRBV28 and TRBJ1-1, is DVKVTQSSRYLVKRTGEKVFLECVQDMDHENMFWYRQDPGLGLRLIYFSYDVKMKEKGDIPEGYSVSREKKERFSLILESASTNQTSMYLCASLEPKRAEAFFGQGTRLTVV.

In DNA form, the CDR3 reads TGTGCCAGCACCCTAAACAGGGGGCTTTCCTCACCCCTCCACTTT. Translated: CASTLNRGLSSPLHF. This sequence joins TRBV6-6 and TRBJ1-6; 9 bases map to TRBD1. V was pared by 7 bases and J by 10 bases, with 11 bases of the junction left unmatched. In germline, CDR1 is MNHNY, CDR2 SVGAGI (reference sequence). This CDR3 is 15 amino acids long.

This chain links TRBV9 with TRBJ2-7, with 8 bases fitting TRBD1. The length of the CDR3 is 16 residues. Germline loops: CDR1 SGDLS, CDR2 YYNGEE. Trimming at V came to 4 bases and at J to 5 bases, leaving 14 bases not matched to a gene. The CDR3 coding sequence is TGTGCCAGCAGCCCCCGGCTGGACAGGGTGGATAACGAGCAGTACTTC. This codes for CASSPRLDRVDNEQYF.

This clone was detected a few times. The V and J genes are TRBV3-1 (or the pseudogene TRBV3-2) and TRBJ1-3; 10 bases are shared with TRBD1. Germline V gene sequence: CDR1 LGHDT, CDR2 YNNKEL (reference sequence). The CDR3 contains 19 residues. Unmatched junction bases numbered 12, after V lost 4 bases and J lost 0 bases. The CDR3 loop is CASSPAGQGLQSSGNTIYF. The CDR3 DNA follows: TGTGCCAGCAGCCCAGCGGGACAGGGGCTTCAGAGCTCTGGAAACACCATATATTTT.

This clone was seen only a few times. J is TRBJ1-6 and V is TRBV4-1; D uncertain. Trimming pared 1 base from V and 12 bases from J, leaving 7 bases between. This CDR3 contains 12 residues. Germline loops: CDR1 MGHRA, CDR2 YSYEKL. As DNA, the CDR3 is TGCGCCAGCAGCCAAGGGTGGCTACCCCTCCACTTT. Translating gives CASSQGWLPLHF.

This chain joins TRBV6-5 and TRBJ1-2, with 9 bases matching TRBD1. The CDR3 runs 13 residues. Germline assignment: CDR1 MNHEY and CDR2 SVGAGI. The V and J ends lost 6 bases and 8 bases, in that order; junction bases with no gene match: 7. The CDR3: CASSTGGAGGYTF. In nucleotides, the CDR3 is TGTGCCAGCAGCACAGGGGGCGCCGGCGGCTACACCTTC.

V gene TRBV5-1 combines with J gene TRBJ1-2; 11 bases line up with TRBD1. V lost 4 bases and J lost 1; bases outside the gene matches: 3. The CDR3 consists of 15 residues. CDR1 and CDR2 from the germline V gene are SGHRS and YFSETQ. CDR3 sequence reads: CASSPGQGGNYGYTF. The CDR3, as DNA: TGCGCCAGCAGCCCGGGACAGGGGGGTAACTATGGCTACACCTTC.

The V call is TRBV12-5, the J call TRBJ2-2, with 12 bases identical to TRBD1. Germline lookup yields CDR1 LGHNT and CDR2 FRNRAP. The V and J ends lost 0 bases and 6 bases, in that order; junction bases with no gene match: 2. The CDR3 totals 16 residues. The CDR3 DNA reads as TGTGCTAGTGGTTTGGTACGGGACAGGGGGCCCGGGGAGCTGTTTTTT. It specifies CASGLVRDRGPGELFF.

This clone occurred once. Here the CDR3 reads CASSFLGDTEAFF. Here the CDR3 DNA reads TGTGCCAGCAGCTTCTTGGGAGATACTGAAGCTTTCTTT. The chain couples TRBV7-9 to TRBJ1-1; no clear D gene. Per the germline V gene, CDR1 is SEHNR and CDR2 is FQNEAQ (reference sequence). The V gene lost 3 bases and the J gene lost 5 bases, with 10 bases spanning the gap. CDR3 length: 13 residues.